Here is one T cell receptor (beta chain) with its context. As yet, its antigen is unknown. The V gene's germline CDR1 is SEHNR and CDR2 FQNEAQ (reference sequence). The CDR3 runs 17 residues. Trimming took 0 bases from V and 4 from J; bases not matched to a gene: 1. PCR used 60 Vbeta primers and 13 Jbeta primers. The protocol was immunoSEQ multiplex PCR, while the TCRdb copy is restricted to in-frame clones and leaves out a portion. The sample includes about 69,000 clones, around 72% seen only once; the top ten take approximately 15%. The data stem from a study of cytomegalovirus exposure and HLA in healthy donors. Study results and caveats: A classifier reportedly called cytomegalovirus status with high sensitivity and specificity. Across donors, most TCRs were seen rarely, yet some public ones were widespread. Most CMV-associated TCR beta chains were later found to appear HLA-restricted.

This receptor was taken from a male donor in good health and CMV-seropositive. Sequenced: PBMCs. V gene TRBV7-9 combines with J gene TRBJ2-2, with 14 bases aligning to TRBD2. The CDR3 bases are TGTGCCAGCAGCTTAGCGGGGACTAGCGGGGGCACCGGGGAGCTGTTTTTT. Amino acids: CASSLAGTSGGTGELFF.